The sequence of this T cell receptor beta chain was determined in a study of identical twins. Findings and caveats of the study: Twins' excess sharing was less marked for out-of-frame beta sequences. Twin-shared out-of-frame alpha sequences showed excess low generation probability.

This clonotype has a handful of counts. Its antigen is unknown. Per germline, CDR1 SGHTA and CDR2 FQGNSA. V dropped 5 bases and J dropped 6 bases, with 17 bases sitting between them. CDR3 length equals 15 residues. Template switching (which added a universal primer site) was used, and cDNA carried unique molecular identifiers. One entry per CDR3 protein, called by TCRdb with MiXCR from the 5' RACE reads. The table shows about 660,000 distinct CDR3 sequences, with approximately 9% occurring only once. The same specimen was also included in a second study, on yellow fever vaccine responses in identical twins.

The V call is TRBV7-2, the J call TRBJ1-5; maybe TRBD1 (6 bases). The TCR was taken from a woman aged 18-35 years in good health. Sequencing was carried out using PBMCs. CDR3 sequence reads: CASSAGTGIVQPQHF. The CDR3 coding sequence is TGTGCCAGCAGCGCCGGCACAGGGATAGTTCAGCCCCAGCATTTT.